This TCR beta chain was retrieved from a study of control samples from healthy donors and cancer patients. The repertoire was sequenced with immunoSEQ multiplex PCR; TCRdb's copy has only in-frame clones and lacks some. Among some 130,000 clones listed, 75% to 95% were seen once. The CDR3 runs to 15 residues. The ends were cut back, 0 bases at V and 2 bases at J, with 11 bases in the middle. Germline V CDR1 and CDR2: SGDLS, YYNGEE. The rearrangement links TRBV9 to TRBJ2-5; D tentatively reads TRBD1 or TRBD2 (5 bases each). The source is a young man in good health. Sequences were obtained from blood. The CDR3 protein is CASSVGGNDQETQYF. The CDR3 DNA sequence: TGTGCCAGCAGCGTAGGGGGGAATGATCAAGAGACCCAGTACTTC.